The following is a T cell receptor (beta chain) sequence with its context. This CDR3 has 12 amino acids. V dropped 3 bases and J dropped 6 bases, with 8 bases sitting between them. Germline values: CDR1 LNHDA, CDR2 SQIVND (reference sequence). Authors' analysis steps: From reference gene primer amplification, estimates of nucleated cell counts were derived. Method: immunoSEQ multiplex PCR; TCRdb's copy keeps in-frame clones and lacks some. D and trimming were read from the DNA, whereas the V and J calls and clone size are those reported in that table. The sample yields about 40,000 clones, around 83% seen once. The record originates from a study of blood T cell repertoires in COVID-19. As for the study in general: The study drew acute and convalescent COVID-19 samples from the United States, Italy and Spain. Sources were T cells, B-cell-depleted T cells, or PBMCs; the material itself was cDNA or gDNA.

J is TRBJ1-1 and V is TRBV19; the D is unclear. Sequenced input: peripheral blood. The receptor's source is a woman aged 55-69 years with acute or convalescent COVID-19. In DNA form, the CDR3 reads TGTGCCAGTAGTATCCGTCAGTCTGAAGCTTTCTTT. Its protein product is CASSIRQSEAFF.